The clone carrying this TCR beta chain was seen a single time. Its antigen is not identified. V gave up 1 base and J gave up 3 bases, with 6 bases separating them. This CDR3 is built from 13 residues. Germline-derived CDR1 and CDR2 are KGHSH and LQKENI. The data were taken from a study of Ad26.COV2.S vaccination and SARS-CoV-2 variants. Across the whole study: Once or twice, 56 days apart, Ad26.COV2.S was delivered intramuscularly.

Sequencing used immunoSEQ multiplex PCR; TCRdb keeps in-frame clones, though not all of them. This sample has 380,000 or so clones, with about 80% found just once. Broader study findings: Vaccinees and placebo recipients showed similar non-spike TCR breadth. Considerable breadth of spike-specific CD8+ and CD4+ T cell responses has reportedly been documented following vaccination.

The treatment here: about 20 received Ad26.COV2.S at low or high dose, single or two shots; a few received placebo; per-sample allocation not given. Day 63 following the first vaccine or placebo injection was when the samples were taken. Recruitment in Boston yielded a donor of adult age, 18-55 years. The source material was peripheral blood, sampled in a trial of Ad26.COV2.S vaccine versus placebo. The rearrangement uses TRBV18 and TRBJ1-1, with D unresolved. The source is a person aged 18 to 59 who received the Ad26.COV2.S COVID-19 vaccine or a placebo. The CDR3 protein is CASSPRMYTEAFF. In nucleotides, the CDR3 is TGTGCCAGCTCACCACGGATGTACACTGAAGCTTTCTTT. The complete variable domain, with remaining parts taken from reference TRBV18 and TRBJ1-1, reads NAGVMQNPRHLVRRRGQEARLRCSPMKGHSHVYWYRQLPEEGLKFMVYLQKENIIDESGMPKERFSAEFPKEGPSILRIQQVVRGDSAAYFCASSPRMYTEAFFGQGTRLTVV.